This T cell receptor beta chain was captured in a study of CD8 T cells in ankylosing spondylitis. Trimming took off 4 bases at V and 5 bases at J, with 12 bases between the two ends. This CDR3 comprises 14 residues. Germline CDR1 is SGDLS and CDR2 is YYNGEE. In this sample, this clonotype turned up many times. TCRdb itself ran the 5' RACE reads through MiXCR, one entry per CDR3 protein. The table has 39,000 or so distinct CDR3 sequences, less than 4% seen once. This chain joins TRBV9 and TRBJ2-2; a possible D gene is TRBD2 (5 bases). This sequence originates from a male donor with ankylosing spondylitis or in good health (not recorded which). The sequenced sample was blood, either unsorted or a sorted T cell fraction (not recorded which). The CDR3 sequence is CASSPLGATGELFF. In DNA form, the CDR3 reads TGTGCCAGCAGCCCCTTGGGAGCGACCGGGGAGCTGTTTTTT. Full variable domain (rest looked up from reference TRBV9 and TRBJ2-2): DSGVTQTPKHLITATGQRVTLRCSPRSGDLSVYWYQQSLDQGLQFLIQYYNGEERAKGNILERFSAQQFPDLHSELNLSSLELGDSALYFCASSPLGATGELFFGEGSRLTVL.